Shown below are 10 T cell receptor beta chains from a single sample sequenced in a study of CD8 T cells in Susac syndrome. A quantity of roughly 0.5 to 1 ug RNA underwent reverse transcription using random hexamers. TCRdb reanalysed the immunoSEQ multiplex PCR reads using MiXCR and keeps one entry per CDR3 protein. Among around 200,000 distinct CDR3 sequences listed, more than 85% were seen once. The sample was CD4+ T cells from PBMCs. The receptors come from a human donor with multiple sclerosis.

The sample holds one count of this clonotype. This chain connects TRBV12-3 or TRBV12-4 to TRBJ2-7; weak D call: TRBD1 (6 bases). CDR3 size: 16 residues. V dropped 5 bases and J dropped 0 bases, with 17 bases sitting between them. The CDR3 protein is CASSKRGKSPSYEQYF. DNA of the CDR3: TGTGCCAGCAGTAAGAGGGGGAAAAGTCCCTCCTACGAGCAGTACTTC.

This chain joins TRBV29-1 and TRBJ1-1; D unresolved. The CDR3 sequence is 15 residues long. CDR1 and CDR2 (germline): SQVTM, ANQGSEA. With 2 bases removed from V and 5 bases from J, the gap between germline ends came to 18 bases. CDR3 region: CSVEWQFGVRTEAFF. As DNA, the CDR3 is TGCAGCGTTGAATGGCAGTTTGGAGTAAGGACTGAAGCTTTCTTT. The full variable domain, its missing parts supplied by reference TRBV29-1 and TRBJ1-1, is SAVISQKPSRDICQRGTSLTIQCQVDSQVTMMFWYRQQPGQSLTLIATANQGSEATYESGFVIDKFPISRPNLTFSTLTVSNMSPEDSSIYLCSVEWQFGVRTEAFFGQGTRLTVV.

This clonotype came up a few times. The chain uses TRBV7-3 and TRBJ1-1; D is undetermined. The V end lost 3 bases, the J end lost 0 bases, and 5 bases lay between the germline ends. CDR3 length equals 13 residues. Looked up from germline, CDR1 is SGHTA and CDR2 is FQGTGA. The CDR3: CASSFQLNTEAFF. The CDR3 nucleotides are TGTGCCAGCAGCTTCCAGCTGAACACTGAAGCTTTCTTT. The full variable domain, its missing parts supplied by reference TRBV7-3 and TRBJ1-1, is GAGVSQTPSNKVTEKGKYVELRCDPISGHTALYWYRQSLGQGPEFLIYFQGTGAADDSGLPNDRFFAVRPEGSVSTLKIQRTERGDSAVYLCASSFQLNTEAFFGQGTRLTVV.

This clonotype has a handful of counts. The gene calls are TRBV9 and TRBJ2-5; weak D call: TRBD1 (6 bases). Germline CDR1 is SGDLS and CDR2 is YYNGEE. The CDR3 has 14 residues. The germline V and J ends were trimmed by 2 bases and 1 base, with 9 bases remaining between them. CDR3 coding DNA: TGTGCCAGCAGCGTCGGACAGATCCAAGAGACCCAGTACTTC. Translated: CASSVGQIQETQYF.

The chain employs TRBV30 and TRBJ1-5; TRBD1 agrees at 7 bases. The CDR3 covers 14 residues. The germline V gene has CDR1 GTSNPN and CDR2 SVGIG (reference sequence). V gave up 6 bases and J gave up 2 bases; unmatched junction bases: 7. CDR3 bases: TGTGCCTGCTCCCCTGGACAGGGCAATCAGCCCCAGCATTTT. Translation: CACSPGQGNQPQHF. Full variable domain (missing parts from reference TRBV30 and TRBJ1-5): SQTIHQWPATLVQPVGSPLSLECTVEGTSNPNLYWYRQAAGRGLQLLFYSVGIGQISSEVPQNLSASRPQDRQFILSSKKLLLSDSGFYLCACSPGQGNQPQHFGDGTRLSIL.

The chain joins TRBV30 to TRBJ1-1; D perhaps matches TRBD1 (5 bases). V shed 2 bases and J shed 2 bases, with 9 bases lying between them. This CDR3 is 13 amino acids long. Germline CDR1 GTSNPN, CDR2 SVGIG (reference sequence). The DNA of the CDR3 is TGTGCCTGGAGTCAGGGCCTAAACACTGAAGCTTTCTTT. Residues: CAWSQGLNTEAFF.

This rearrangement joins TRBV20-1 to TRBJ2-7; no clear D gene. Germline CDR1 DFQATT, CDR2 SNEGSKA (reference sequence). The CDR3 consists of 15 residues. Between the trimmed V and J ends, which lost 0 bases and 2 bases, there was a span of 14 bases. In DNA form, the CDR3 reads TGCAGTGCTAGAGATCAGAGAGGCAGCACCTACGAGCAGTACGTC. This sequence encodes CSARDQRGSTYEQYV.

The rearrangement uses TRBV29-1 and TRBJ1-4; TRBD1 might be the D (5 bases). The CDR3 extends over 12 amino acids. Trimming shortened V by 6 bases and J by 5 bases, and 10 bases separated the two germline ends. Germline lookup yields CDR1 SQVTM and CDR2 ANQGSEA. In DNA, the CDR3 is TGCAGCGTCGTTACAGGAAATGAAAAACTGTTTTTT. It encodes CSVVTGNEKLFF.

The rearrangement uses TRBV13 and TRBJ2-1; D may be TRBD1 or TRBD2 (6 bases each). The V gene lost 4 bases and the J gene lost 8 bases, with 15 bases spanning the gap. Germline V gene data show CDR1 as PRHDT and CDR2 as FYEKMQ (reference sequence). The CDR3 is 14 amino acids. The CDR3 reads CASSSSTGAYEQFF. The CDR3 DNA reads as TGTGCCAGCAGCTCATCGACGGGGGCCTATGAGCAGTTCTTC.

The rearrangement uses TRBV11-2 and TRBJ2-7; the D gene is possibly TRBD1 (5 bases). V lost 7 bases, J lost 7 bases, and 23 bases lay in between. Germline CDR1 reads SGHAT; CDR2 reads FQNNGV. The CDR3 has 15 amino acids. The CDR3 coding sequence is TGTGCCAGCAAGCTTCAAGGGGCAGGCCCCTCGGAGCAGTACTTC. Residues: CASKLQGAGPSEQYF.